This section outlines one T cell receptor beta chain sequence together with its context. As yet, its antigen is unknown. The library targeted TCRbeta and was prepared with unique molecular identifiers. Each CDR3 protein is one row after TCRdb ran MiXCR on the PCR reads. The sample includes around 140,000 distinct CDR3 sequences, around 9% seen only once; the top ten take 15% to 20%. The entry originates in a study of T-cell reconstitution after alpha-beta-depleted transplantation in children. Study results and limitations: It was newly produced T cells that mostly accounted for T-cell counts and diversity one year after transplant. Several hundred expanded graft clones reportedly were the source of alpha-beta T cells about two months after transplant. Day-60 TCRbeta diversity that was high in some patients was derived from surviving recipient T cells and thymic progenitors.

This CDR3 spans 17 amino acids. Germline V CDR1 and CDR2: DFQATT, SNEGSKA (reference sequence). V was trimmed by 2 bases and J by 9 bases, leaving 26 bases between them. The sequenced sample was PBMCs, mostly from graft donor cells, obtained 180 days after TCRalphabeta/CD19-depleted stem cell transplant. This receptor was obtained from a female patient aged 2 to 10 who had a stem cell transplant for congenital amegakaryocytic thrombocytopenia, so the T cells may come from the graft donor. The chain joins TRBV20-1 to TRBJ2-1; D might be TRBD1 (6 bases). The CDR3 reads CSARSSGGGLRQFEQFF. The CDR3 bases are TGCAGTGCTAGATCCAGTGGGGGCGGGCTTCGCCAGTTTGAGCAGTTCTTC.